This passage covers 9 T cell receptor beta chains from one sample sequenced in a study of human CD8 memory T cell subsets. TCR beta libraries were made by UMI-labeled 5' RACE. Reanalyzing the 5' RACE reads, TCRdb keeps one entry per CDR3 protein, without DNA. Reported are 8,300 or so distinct CDR3 sequences; the ten largest clones contain around 16%. Early memory CD8+ T cells that were CCR7+ PD-1+ TIGIT+ with exhausted-like traits constituted the TPEX cells. The source material was CD8+ T cells from PBMCs. These receptors came from a human donor in good health.

V and J are TRBV2 and TRBJ2-1; the TRBD2 assignment by TCRdb is unverifiable without DNA. Germline lookup yields CDR1 SNHLY and CDR2 FYNNEI. The CDR3 loop spans 16 amino acids. CDR3 loop: CASSGRGTSGYNEQFF.

The chain couples TRBV30 to TRBJ2-7. Germline values: CDR1 GTSNPN, CDR2 SVGIG (reference sequence). CDR3 size: 13 residues. Here the CDR3 reads CAWSSGSIYEQYF.

The chain carries TRBV25-1 and TRBJ2-7; TCRdb's D call of TRBD1 is untestable without DNA. The CDR3 sequence is 16 residues long. Germline values: CDR1 MGHDK, CDR2 SYGVNS. The CDR3: CARGGVPHKSSYEQYF.

The rearrangement joins TRBV7-8 to TRBJ2-3; there is no DNA to check the TCRdb D call of TRBD2. The germline CDR1 and CDR2 sequences are SGHVS and FQNEAQ. This CDR3 is built from 17 residues. CDR3 sequence reads: CASSLGRGRVSTDTQYF.

The chain employs TRBV13 and TRBJ2-5; TCRdb names TRBD1, which stays unverified in the absence of DNA. Germline loops: CDR1 PRHDT, CDR2 FYEKMQ (reference sequence). The CDR3 covers 16 residues. CDR3 sequence: CASSSRTGIDQETQYF. Based on the CDR3 plus reference TRBV13 and TRBJ2-5, the full variable domain is AAGVIQSPRHLIKEKRETATLKCYPIPRHDTVYWYQQGPGQDPQFLISFYEKMQSDKGSIPDRFSAQQFSDYHSELNMSSLELGDSALYFCASSSRTGIDQETQYFGPGTRLLVL.

V and J are TRBV20-1 and TRBJ2-7; absent DNA, TCRdb's TRBD2 call cannot be checked. Germline CDR1 DFQATT, CDR2 SNEGSKA (reference sequence). CDR3 length equals 15 residues. CDR3 sequence: CSAREGKQGPFEQYF.

This CDR3 reads CASSSEGAHEKLFF. The chain employs TRBV7-9 and TRBJ1-4; TCRdb indicates TRBD1, and absent DNA this call remains unverified. The CDR3 length is 14 residues. CDR1 SEHNR and CDR2 FQNEAQ come from the germline V gene (reference sequence).

This clonotype counts as medium-sized by frequency. The J gene is TRBJ2-7, the V gene TRBV6-2 or TRBV6-3. The germline V gene encodes CDR1 MNHEY and CDR2 SVGEGT. This CDR3 is 13 amino acids long. The CDR3 is CASSFANSYEQYF.

In terms of frequency, this clonotype is medium-sized. This sequence joins TRBV7-9 and TRBJ1-3; the TCRdb call, TRBD1, lacks DNA for checking. The CDR3 contains 14 residues. Germline values: CDR1 SEHNR, CDR2 FQNEAQ (reference sequence). CDR3 residues: CASSLEGTGDTIYF.